This T cell receptor beta chain was recorded in a study of radiation and T cells in renal cell carcinoma. Time point specified: baseline pretreatment blood. Treatment of the sample: 15 Gy SBRT to primary tumor, nephrectomy 4 weeks later. The data were produced by immunoSEQ multiplex PCR, yet TCRdb's version contains in-frame clones alone and is incomplete. The sample yields 150,000 or so clones, around nine tenths seen once. The length of the CDR3 is 15 residues. Germline CDR1 and CDR2: ENHRY and SYGVKD. With 10 bases clipped from V and 0 bases from J, the junction kept 9 bases outside the gene matches.

The source of this sequence is a woman between 50 and 59 years old with renal cell carcinoma. Material: blood, obtained from a patient whose treatment included radiotherapy and nephrectomy. The rearrangement joins TRBV10-3 to TRBJ1-5, with 7 bases fitting TRBD1. This CDR3 reads CATWTGPNSNQPQHF. The CDR3 nucleotides are TGTGCCACCTGGACAGGACCTAATAGCAATCAGCCCCAGCATTTT.